The clone carrying this TCR beta chain has more than one count but fewer than ten. Blood CD4+ CD25-high CD127-low regulatory T cells supplied the genomic DNA template. This record comes from a study of regulatory and conventional T cells in RAG deficiency. The CDR3 runs 17 residues. Trimming removed 3 bases from V and 2 bases from J, with 18 bases in between. CDR1 and CDR2 (germline): ENHRY, SYGVKD. TCRdb keeps only in-frame clones here, not all; method: immunoSEQ multiplex PCR. This table has roughly 29,000 clones, just over 90% appearing once. These data also formed part of another study, on regulatory T cells. This second report adds: Primers: 52 TRBV forward and 13 TRBJ reverse.

Sequencing was carried out using Tregs sorted from blood. The chain has TRBV10-3 and TRBJ2-3; D is tentatively TRBD1 or TRBD2 (5 bases each). The clonotype was recovered from a human donor in good health. The CDR3 region is CAISENSGTAYTDTQYF. The CDR3 nucleotides are TGTGCCATCAGTGAAAATTCTGGGACGGCTTACACAGATACGCAGTATTTT.